This T cell receptor (beta chain) was found in a study of blood T cell repertoires in COVID-19. Generated by immunoSEQ multiplex PCR, the TCRdb table keeps only in-frame clones and is missing some. The sample has under 300,000 clones; 65% to 90% are singletons. The sequence was obtained from a woman older than 75 with active or convalescent COVID-19. Sequenced material: peripheral blood.

The CDR3 nucleotides are TGCGCCAGCAGCGAACTAGCGGGGGGGGAAGATACGCAGTATTTT. It translates to CASSELAGGEDTQYF. The chain couples TRBV5-1 to TRBJ2-3; 13 nucleotides align to TRBD2. The germline CDR1 and CDR2 sequences are SGHRS and YFSETQ. Germline trimming cut 4 bases from V and 5 bases from J; bases unmatched to any gene: 4. The CDR3 runs 15 residues.